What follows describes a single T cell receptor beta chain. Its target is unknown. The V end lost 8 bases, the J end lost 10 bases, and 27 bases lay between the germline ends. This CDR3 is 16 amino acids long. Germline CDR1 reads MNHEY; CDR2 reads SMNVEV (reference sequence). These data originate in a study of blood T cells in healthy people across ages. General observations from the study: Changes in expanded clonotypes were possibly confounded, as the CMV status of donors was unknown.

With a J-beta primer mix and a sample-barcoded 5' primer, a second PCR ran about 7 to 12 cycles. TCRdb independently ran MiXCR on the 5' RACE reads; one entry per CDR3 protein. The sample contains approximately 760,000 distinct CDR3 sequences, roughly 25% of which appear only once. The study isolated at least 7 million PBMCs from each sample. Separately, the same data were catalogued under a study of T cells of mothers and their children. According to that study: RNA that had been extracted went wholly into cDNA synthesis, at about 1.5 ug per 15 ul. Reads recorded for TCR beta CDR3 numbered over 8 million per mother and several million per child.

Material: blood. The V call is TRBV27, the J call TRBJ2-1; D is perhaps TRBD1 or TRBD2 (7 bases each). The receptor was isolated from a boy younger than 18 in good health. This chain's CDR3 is CASGRGGRDLNGEQFF. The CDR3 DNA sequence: TGTGCCAGCGGCAGGGGGGGGCGCGACCTCAATGGGGAGCAGTTCTTC.